This T cell receptor beta chain came from a study of T cells after yellow fever vaccination. Study-wide results and limits: Weaker overall was a secondary response that nonetheless peaked faster, on day 5 versus 15. FACS-sorted repertoires could contain abundant clonotypes contaminating from the bulk population.

CDR1 is LGHNA and CDR2 is YSLEER in the germline V gene. CDR3 length: 13 residues. V was shortened by 4 bases and J by 8 bases, with 12 bases between the two germline ends. The table lists this clonotype with a few counts. Its target is not known. TCRdb re-analysed the 5' RACE reads in MiXCR, keeping a single row per CDR3 protein. Here the sample spans 280,000 or so distinct CDR3 sequences, roughly 8.7% being singletons. The chain uses TRBV4-3 and TRBJ2-1; maybe TRBD1 (5 bases). The sequences come from CD4+ T cells sorted from PBMCs, collected 5 days after the yellow fever booster vaccination. The TCR originated in a man aged 18-30 years who received the YFV17D yellow fever vaccine. CDR3: CASSLTQGDEQFF. In nucleotides, the CDR3 is TGCGCCAGCAGCCTTACTCAGGGTGATGAGCAGTTCTTC.